What follows describes a single TCR beta chain. Its antigen remains undetermined. No base quality values were provided; no much bigger clone lies one nucleotide off. Other DNA sequences in the same sample also yield this CDR3. The germline V gene provides CDR1 SNHLY and CDR2 FYNNEI. V loses 8 bases of germline sequence and J loses 3 bases, and the interval between the two ends is 5 bases. Taken from cysteine to phenylalanine, the CDR3 has 10 residues. The entry retains the CDR3 DNA only, 30 bases that are in frame from base 1. These data are taken from a study of shared clonotypes between healthy human individuals (dated by TCRdb to 2020 to 2021). About the full investigation: The cohort comprised a couple of women and a few men aged 18 to 49 years. For each donor, CD4 naive and CD4 memory were each run on three plates, CD8 naive on two plates, and CD8 memory on one plate. To estimate repertoire size and how much clonotypes are shared between individuals, the study performed deep sequencing of blood TCR repertoires from five healthy adults. To increase sequencing depth and limit assay-specific biases, TCR repertoire library preparation and sequencing were carried out by different laboratories using diverse techniques. Leukapheresis yielded between about 0.9 and 10 billion PBMCs per donor. Summary of the overall study and its limitations: Naive subsets generally had larger estimated clonotype richness than memory subsets. Rarefaction of sorted-subset datasets indicated incomplete sequencing despite the large sequencing depth. Based on pairwise subsampling, the degree of clonotype sharing among donors was expected to be affected by sequencing depth. The small number of donors limited the genetic and exposure-history diversity represented. When several donors were compared, the shared fraction of clonotypes was approximately 5% for naive CD4, 3.5% for naive CD8, roughly 2.5% for memory CD4, and roughly 0.43% for memory CD8. Sampling was limited to blood, and TCR repertoires in tissue likely differ from TCR repertoires in blood. Clonotypes shared by all four sorted-subset donors showed higher generation probabilities than non-shared clonotypes.

Using the deep immunoSEQ assay, TCR CDR3 regions were amplified from genomic DNA by multiplex PCR. For each cell subset, the extracted genomic DNA was distributed evenly across all wells of several immunoSEQ 96-well plates, and each plate served as one replicate. For sorted subsets, around 0.2 ug genomic DNA, equal to some 28,000 T cell genomes, was loaded into each replicate PCR. Purified libraries were quantified with a Qubit 3.0 fluorometer, sized on a Bioanalyzer 2100, and re-quantified with the KAPA Library Quantification kit. Every immunoSEQ 96-well plate was sequenced on a dedicated single-read 150-cycle Illumina NextSeq 550 flow cell. The original pipeline was this. Because the immunoSEQ output held only junctional sequences and lacked quality scores, the filtering could not match the filtering applied to full-length reads. Sequences were annotated with PyIR, a Python wrapper for IgBLAST v1.9, and V/J genes and CDR3 were assigned using IMGT germline references. Reads were filtered out if the reads had weak V/J assignments (E-value above 1e-6), no CDR3, stop codons, out-of-frame junctions, or ambiguous translated residues. V3J clonotypes were defined as sequences sharing an identical inferred V gene, J gene, and CDR3 amino acid sequence. The percentage overlap between two repertoires was calculated by dividing the number of shared unique clonotypes by the size of the smaller repertoire. Richness of each repertoire was evaluated using RTK rarefaction, the Chao1 estimator, and Recon v2.1 estimates of unobserved clonotypes. For all TCRbeta clonotypes obtained by the gDNA method from a handful of donors, generation probabilities were computed with OLGA. TCRdb retrieved this table from immuneACCESS and kept in-frame rearrangements only. Not all clones are present; in checked studies, unresolved V genes account for under half, and no reason is known for the remainder. The DNA gave D and trimming, while V, J and clone size come from that table. The sample table lists a few million clones, over 90% of them with a count of one. In total, the top ten clones hold under 0.45% of the sample.

The donors were healthy, HIV-negative adults with no recently reported acute infections or vaccinations. Only Caucasian adults living in Nashville, Tennessee, USA were represented among the donors. CD4+ T cells were enriched through magnetic negative selection, after which naive cells were positively selected on CD45RA and the remaining negative fraction served as the memory subset. Blood was obtained by leukapheresis, after which PBMCs were separated by Ficoll-Histopaque density gradient centrifugation and cryopreserved in liquid nitrogen vapor phase. Purity and quantity of every magnetically sorted T cell population were checked by analytical flow cytometry. From each sorted fraction, genomic DNA was isolated and quantified by UV absorbance on a Nanodrop 2000c.

Sequenced material: naive CD4+ T cells from PBMCs. Per the publication, the cell subset or site label means: CD45RA+ positively selected. The clonotype comes from a man aged 18 to 29 in good health. Some clones in this sample may be carry-over from other donors' samples. The rearrangement joined TRBV2 to TRBJ2-7; no confident D gene assignment can be made. The nucleotides read TGTGCCAGCTCAAGCTACGAGCAGTACTTC. Translation gives CASSSYEQYF.